This TCR beta chain was documented in a study of T-cell reconstitution after alpha-beta-depleted transplantation in children. General observations from the study: T-cell numbers and diversity, one year after transplant, stemmed largely from T cells that were newly produced. At around two months after transplant, the alpha-beta T cells were reportedly derived from several hundred expanded clones that came from non-depleted graft cells.

As to this clonotype: No antigen is known for it.

Per the germline V gene, CDR1 is MNHNS and CDR2 is SASEGT. The V end was cut by 6 bases, the J end by 4 bases, with 14 bases between. This CDR3 is built from 14 residues. The TCRbeta library incorporated unique molecular identifiers. TCRdb reanalysed the PCR reads using MiXCR and keeps one entry per CDR3 protein. The sample comprises about 500,000 distinct CDR3 sequences, more than 9.5% of which are singletons, and around 13% rests with the top ten. The gene calls are TRBV6-1 and TRBJ2-3; D is undetermined. Material: PBMCs, mostly from graft donor cells, obtained 180 days after TCRalphabeta/CD19-depleted stem cell transplant. The receptor was isolated from a female patient aged 2-10 years who had a stem cell transplant for aplastic anemia, so the T cells may come from the graft donor. As DNA, the CDR3 is TGTGCCAGCAGCACAGTTCCAGAATCAGATACGCAGTATTTT. Translation gives CASSTVPESDTQYF.